This T cell receptor (beta chain) was sequenced for a study of cytomegalovirus exposure and HLA in healthy donors. Germline CDR1 SGHNT, CDR2 YYREEE (reference sequence). The V end lost 4 bases, the J end lost 3 bases, and 16 bases lay between the germline ends. This CDR3 is built from 15 residues. The PCR contained 60 Vbeta and 13 Jbeta primers. TCRdb's table, derived via immunoSEQ multiplex PCR, lists solely in-frame clones and lacks some. The sample shows about 160,000 clones, around four fifths of them seen only once. Notes on the study in general: V- and J-gene trimming in TCR beta was tied to a missense DCLRE1C variant by an analysis performed later. Researchers had no immune exposure information except CMV serostatus available.

Participants comprised healthy donors of bone marrow. On this clone: Its target is not known.

The sequencing sample was made of PBMCs. The clonotype was recovered from a man between 18 and 35 years old in good health and CMV-seronegative. The chain employs TRBV5-4 and TRBJ2-5, with D perhaps matching TRBD2 (7 bases). CDR3 coding DNA: TGTGCCAGCAGCGGGGGGGGGCGGGGTAAAGAGACCCAGTACTTC. Its translation is CASSGGGRGKETQYF. Complete variable domain (other parts from reference TRBV5-4 and TRBJ2-5): ETGVTQSPTHLIKTRGQQVTLRCSSQSGHNTVSWYQQALGQGPQFIFQYYREEENGRGNFPPRFSGLQFPNYSSELNVNALELDDSALYLCASSGGGRGKETQYFGPGTRLLVL.